This entry lists 4 T cell receptor beta chains sequenced from one sample in a study of blood T cell repertoires in COVID-19. Sequenced by immunoSEQ multiplex PCR; TCRdb stores in-frame clones only, minus some. The sample lists about 40,000 clones, just under 85% occurring once. Sample: peripheral blood. These receptors were collected from an older woman with acute or convalescent COVID-19.

J is TRBJ2-7 and V is TRBV30, with D tentatively TRBD2 (6 bases). V gave up 5 bases and J gave up 6 bases, with 8 bases separating them. CDR1 is GTSNPN and CDR2 is SVGIG in the germline V gene (reference sequence). CDR3 length: 10 residues. CDR3 bases: TGTGCCTGGGGAGGGCTCGAGCAGTACTTC. Its protein product is CAWGGLEQYF. Drawing the rest from reference TRBV30 and TRBJ2-7, the complete variable domain is SQTIHQWPATLVQPVGSPLSLECTVEGTSNPNLYWYRQAAGRGLQLLFYSVGIGQISSEVPQNLSASRPQDRQFILSSKKLLLSDSGFYLCAWGGLEQYFGPGTRLTVT.

The CDR3 nucleotides are TGCAGCGTTGAAGTCGGCGTGGCGCCGGGCACTGAAGCTTTCTTT. Translating gives CSVEVGVAPGTEAFF. The J gene is TRBJ1-1, the V gene TRBV29-1; D ambiguous. This CDR3 has 15 amino acids. With 1 base removed from V and 4 bases from J, the gap between germline ends came to 16 bases. CDR1 is SQVTM, CDR2 ANQGSEA, per germline. The full variable domain, its missing parts supplied by reference TRBV29-1 and TRBJ1-1, is SAVISQKPSRDICQRGTSLTIQCQVDSQVTMMFWYRQQPGQSLTLIATANQGSEATYESGFVIDKFPISRPNLTFSTLTVSNMSPEDSSIYLCSVEVGVAPGTEAFFGQGTRLTVV.

The rearrangement joins TRBV7-8 to TRBJ1-2; D gene uncertain. This CDR3 spans 15 amino acids. V lost 0 bases to trimming and J lost 3 bases, with 11 bases between them. From germline, CDR1 is SGHVS and CDR2 FQNEAQ. The CDR3 nucleotides read TGTGCCAGCAGCTTAGCGGGAGGCTTCGACTATGGCTACACCTTC. The encoded protein is CASSLAGGFDYGYTF.

This clone has just a few counts. The V and J genes are TRBV11-2 and TRBJ2-1; possibly TRBD1 for D (6 bases). This CDR3 has 15 residues. Germline loops: CDR1 SGHAT, CDR2 FQNNGV. V was clipped by 3 bases and J by 0 bases, with 9 bases between them. CDR3 region: CASSLRGSSYNEQFF. DNA for the CDR3: TGTGCCAGCAGCTTGAGGGGGAGCTCCTACAATGAGCAGTTCTTC. Variable domain in full (rest from reference TRBV11-2 and TRBJ2-1): EAGVAQSPRYKIIEKRQSVAFWCNPISGHATLYWYQQILGQGPKLLIQFQNNGVVDDSQLPKDRFSAERLKGVDSTLKIQPAKLEDSAVYLCASSLRGSSYNEQFFGPGTRLTVL.